What follows are 11 T cell receptor beta chains derived from one specimen sequenced in a study of blood T cell repertoires in COVID-19. Some clones are missing from TCRdb's copy, which holds only in-frame ones; the method was immunoSEQ multiplex PCR. The sample yields 100,000 or so clones, 80% seen once. Sequencing was performed on peripheral blood. The receptors derive from a man aged 65-85 years with active or convalescent COVID-19.

The chain uses TRBV19 and TRBJ2-5; 7 nucleotides match TRBD1. The V and J ends lost 4 bases and 2 bases, in that order; junction bases with no gene match: 7. Germline CDR1 LNHDA, CDR2 SQIVND (reference sequence). There are 15 residues in the CDR3. The CDR3, as DNA: TGTGCCAGTAGTACCCCAACGGGACAGCAAGAGACCCAGTACTTC. Translated, it gives CASSTPTGQQETQYF.

The chain employs TRBV5-1 and TRBJ2-2; 7 nucleotides line up with TRBD1. Germline loops: CDR1 SGHRS, CDR2 YFSETQ. The CDR3 runs to 16 residues. Losses at the gene ends were 5 bases for V and 1 base for J; bases not matched to a gene: 8. The DNA for the CDR3 is TGCGCCAGCAGGGGAGCCGGGACAGAGAACACCGGGGAGCTGTTTTTT. Its translation: CASRGAGTENTGELFF.

The chain couples TRBV5-5 to TRBJ2-2, with a weak D call TRBD1 (6 bases). This CDR3 has 14 residues. Germline V gene sequence: CDR1 SGHKS, CDR2 YYEKEE (reference sequence). V gave up 8 bases and J gave up 0 bases, with 11 bases separating them. The CDR3 loop reads CASEKGANTGELFF. CDR3 in DNA: TGTGCCAGTGAAAAGGGGGCGAACACCGGGGAGCTGTTTTTT.

This clone was seen a handful of times. This rearrangement joins TRBV6-2 or TRBV6-3 to TRBJ2-7; D gene ambiguous. The germline gives CDR1 MNHEY, CDR2 SVGEGT. V lost 5 bases and J 0 bases, leaving 11 bases between the germline ends. The CDR3 sequence is 14 residues long. The CDR3 loop reads CASSLDGYSYEQYF. The DNA for the CDR3 is TGTGCCAGCAGTCTTGACGGGTACTCCTACGAGCAGTACTTC.

The V call is TRBV7-2, the J call TRBJ2-2; D gene ambiguous. The CDR3 has 14 residues. Germline CDR1 reads SGHTA; CDR2 reads FQGNSA. V lost 5 bases, J lost 0 bases, and 7 bases lay in between. CDR3 protein: CASSPEANTGELFF. The CDR3, as DNA: TGTGCCAGCAGCCCCGAGGCGAACACCGGGGAGCTGTTTTTT.

The chain links TRBV7-9 to TRBJ2-1; weak D call: TRBD1 (6 bases). Trimming removed 7 bases at V and 0 bases at J, with 19 bases between. This CDR3 is built from 17 residues. CDR1 is SEHNR, CDR2 FQNEAQ, per germline (reference sequence). CDR3 amino acids: CASTGHRETSSYNEQFF. For the CDR3, the DNA is TGTGCCAGCACCGGACACAGGGAAACCAGCTCCTACAATGAGCAGTTCTTC.

This clone has just a few counts. The V call is TRBV4-1, the J call TRBJ1-4; D may be TRBD1 (5 bases). V was trimmed by 0 bases and J by 9 bases, leaving 14 bases between them. Germline-derived CDR1 and CDR2 are MGHRA and YSYEKL. CDR3 length equals 15 residues. The CDR3 protein is CASSQDGGVVQKLFF. The CDR3 DNA follows: TGCGCCAGCAGCCAAGATGGAGGGGTAGTACAAAAACTGTTTTTT.

This clone was seen a handful of times. This sequence joins TRBV19 and TRBJ1-2; D perhaps matches TRBD1 (5 bases). There are 12 residues in the CDR3. Trimming stripped 4 bases from V and 5 bases from J, with 8 bases between. Germline assignment: CDR1 LNHDA and CDR2 SQIVND (reference sequence). The CDR3 region has the DNA TGTGCCAGTAGTACTCGGACATATGGCTACACCTTC. Residues: CASSTRTYGYTF.

The V and J genes are TRBV7-2 and TRBJ2-3; TRBD1 agrees at 10 bases. V shed 7 bases and J 5 bases; nucleotides not matched to a gene: 9. The germline gives CDR1 SGHTA, CDR2 FQGNSA. The CDR3 runs to 15 residues. Here the CDR3 reads CASNVFGQGGDTQYF. Here the CDR3 DNA reads TGTGCCAGCAATGTCTTTGGACAGGGGGGAGATACGCAGTATTTT. Variable domain in full (rest from reference TRBV7-2 and TRBJ2-3): GAGVSQSPSNKVTEKGKDVELRCDPISGHTALYWYRQSLGQGLEFLIYFQGNSAPDKSGLPSDRFSAERTGGSVSTLTIQRTQQEDSAVYLCASNVFGQGGDTQYFGPGTRLTVL.

The genes are TRBV27 and TRBJ1-4; D remains unclear. Per germline, CDR1 MNHEY and CDR2 SMNVEV (reference sequence). CDR3 length: 16 residues. Trimming stripped 4 bases from V and 2 bases from J, with 14 bases between. The CDR3, as DNA: TGTGCCAGCAGTTCCGTTGAAGACTATACTAATGAAAAACTGTTTTTT. It encodes CASSSVEDYTNEKLFF.

The chain carries TRBV3-1 (or the pseudogene TRBV3-2) and TRBJ1-1; tentative D call: TRBD1 (6 bases). V gave up 1 base and J gave up 2 bases, with 11 bases separating them. CDR1 is LGHDT and CDR2 is YNNKEL in the germline V gene (reference sequence). CDR3 size: 15 residues. CDR3 sequence reads: CASSQGAGVNTEAFF. CDR3 nucleotides: TGTGCCAGCAGCCAAGGGGCAGGGGTAAACACTGAAGCTTTCTTT.